Listed below are T cell receptor beta chains from one sample, sequenced in a study of cytomegalovirus exposure and HLA in healthy donors. Repertoires were generated with immunoSEQ multiplex PCR, while TCRdb's copy carries only in-frame clones and drops some. Of about 130,000 clones in the sample, roughly nine tenths were seen once. Material: PBMCs. The receptors derive from a woman between 18 and 30 years old in good health and CMV-seronegative. Each CDR3 is given with its conserved first and last residue. A D gene is named only where the DNA matches it firmly. Clone size is shown for a subset of rows, as once, few, many or a class of expanded clone.

clone size,V gene,D gene,J gene,CDR3 protein,CDR3 DNA
.,TRBV19,TRBD1,TRBJ1-2,CASRGDRGRPINGYTF,TGTGCCAGTAGGGGAGACAGGGGACGCCCCATAAACGGCTACACCTTC
.,TRBV19,.,TRBJ1-1,CASRGGSAGDREAFF,TGTGCCAGTAGAGGGGGTTCCGCAGGAGACCGGGAAGCTTTCTTT
.,TRBV6-1,.,TRBJ1-5,CASSEVVSTTGQPQHF,TGTGCCAGCAGTGAAGTAGTTTCGACTACCGGCCAGCCCCAGCATTTT
.,TRBV7-5,.,TRBJ2-5,CARSLVPRQGPRETQYF,TGTGCCAGAAGCTTAGTCCCTAGACAGGGCCCGAGGGAGACCCAGTACTTC
.,TRBV28,TRBD1,TRBJ1-2,CASSTGDSGYTF,TGTGCCAGCAGTACAGGGGACTCTGGCTACACCTTC
.,TRBV5-1,TRBD1,TRBJ1-4,CASSKDRGANEKLFF,TGCGCCAGCAGCAAGGACAGGGGTGCTAATGAAAAACTGTTTTTT
.,TRBV15,.,TRBJ1-4,CATSSVVVANEKLFF,TGTGCCACCAGCTCAGTCGTTGTGGCTAATGAAAAACTGTTTTTT
.,TRBV5-1,TRBD1,TRBJ1-2,CASSSFSYFGQGTNGYTF,TGCGCCAGCAGCTCCTTCTCGTATTTCGGACAGGGAACAAATGGCTACACCTTC
.,TRBV27,.,TRBJ2-3,CASSLRARGNTDTQYF,TGTGCCAGCAGTTTACGAGCCAGGGGAAACACAGATACGCAGTATTTT
.,TRBV6-1,.,TRBJ2-7,CASSTDRVYEQYF,TGTGCCAGCAGTACCGACAGAGTCTACGAGCAGTACTTC
.,TRBV7-9,.,TRBJ2-3,CASSFQDTQYF,TGTGCCAGCAGCTTCCAAGATACGCAGTATTTT
.,TRBV15,.,TRBJ1-5,CATSRDRVKNQPQHF,TGTGCCACCAGCAGAGACAGGGTTAAGAATCAGCCCCAGCATTTT
.,TRBV10-2,.,TRBJ1-4,CASSAGGTEKLFF,TGCGCCAGCAGTGCGGGGGGCACGGAAAAACTGTTTTTT
once,TRBV9,.,TRBJ2-3,CASGRGRGTDTQYF,TGTGCCAGCGGTAGGGGTAGGGGCACAGATACGCAGTATTTT
.,TRBV14,.,TRBJ2-1,CASSQTAGIYNEQFF,TGTGCCAGCAGCCAGACGGCGGGTATCTACAATGAGCAGTTCTTC
.,TRBV5-1,.,TRBJ1-1,CASSLLRQNTEAFF,TGCGCCAGCAGCTTATTGAGACAGAACACTGAAGCTTTCTTT
.,TRBV6-1,.,TRBJ2-3,CASSAQTSTDTQYF,TGTGCCAGCAGTGCGCAGACTAGCACAGATACGCAGTATTTT
.,TRBV4-1,TRBD2,TRBJ2-2,CASSQVASGNTNTGELFF,TGCGCCAGCAGCCAAGTTGCTAGCGGGAACACGAACACCGGGGAGCTGTTTTTT
.,TRBV6-6,.,TRBJ1-1,CASSYSGAEIYEAFF,TGTGCCAGCAGTTACTCGGGGGCGGAGATTTACGAAGCTTTCTTT
.,TRBV19,.,TRBJ2-2,CASISRTGELFF,TGTGCCAGTATATCGAGGACCGGGGAGCTGTTTTTT
.,TRBV7-3,.,TRBJ2-2,CASSSTANTGELFF,TGTGCCAGCAGCTCGACAGCGAACACCGGGGAGCTGTTTTTT
once,TRBV11-2,.,TRBJ1-6,CASGGPGVMDSPLHF,TGTGCCAGCGGCGGCCCGGGGGTTATGGATTCACCCCTCCACTTT
.,TRBV2,TRBD2,TRBJ2-3,CASSGSGGADTQYF,TGTGCCAGCAGTGGGAGCGGGGGGGCAGATACGCAGTATTTT
once,TRBV7-9,.,TRBJ2-3,CASSQTTLTAGTQYF,TGTGCCAGCAGCCAGACCACTTTAACGGCGGGTACGCAGTATTTT
.,TRBV5-1,.,TRBJ1-6,CASSLGPMRAPIRVSPLHF,TGCGCCAGCAGCTTGGGGCCCATGAGGGCCCCAATACGCGTGTCACCCCTCCACTTT
.,TRBV6-5,TRBD1,TRBJ1-1,CASSNSGTAAFF,TGTGCCAGCAGCAATTCCGGGACAGCTGCTTTCTTT
.,TRBV7-9,TRBD1,TRBJ1-2,CASSQAGTGGRNGYTF,TGTGCCAGCAGCCAAGCCGGGACAGGGGGCAGAAATGGCTACACCTTC
.,TRBV29-1,.,TRBJ2-7,CSVVGRLAPYEQYF,TGCAGCGTTGTGGGCAGGTTGGCCCCCTACGAGCAGTACTTC
.,TRBV9,.,TRBJ1-1,CASSEGGDLYTEAFF,TGTGCCAGCAGTGAAGGAGGGGACCTGTACACTGAAGCTTTCTTT
.,TRBV6-6,.,TRBJ2-3,CASSYSAGLDTDTQYF,TGTGCCAGCAGTTACTCGGCGGGGCTAGACACAGATACGCAGTATTTT
.,TRBV5-1,TRBD1,TRBJ2-1,CASSLGQGWNEQFF,TGCGCCAGCAGCCTCGGACAGGGATGGAATGAGCAGTTCTTC
.,TRBV11-2,.,TRBJ1-1,CASSLSRGAPAFF,TGTGCCAGCAGCTTATCCCGGGGGGCACCAGCTTTCTTT
.,TRBV7-9,TRBD2,TRBJ2-3,CASGLSAGGRSTDTQYF,TGTGCCAGCGGGCTGAGCGCGGGGGGGCGTTCCACAGATACGCAGTATTTT
.,TRBV5-4,.,TRBJ2-5,CASSHRADETQYF,TGTGCCAGCAGCCACAGGGCGGACGAGACCCAGTACTTC
.,TRBV29-1,TRBD2,TRBJ2-3,CSSRLAGGPWSTQYF,TGCAGCTCCAGGTTAGCGGGGGGGCCGTGGAGTACGCAGTATTTT
.,TRBV5-4,TRBD1,TRBJ2-7,CASSSRRDSKYEQYF,TGTGCCAGCAGCTCTCGTCGGGACAGTAAATACGAGCAGTACTTC
.,TRBV7-3,TRBD2,TRBJ2-3,CASSSSGGAVDTQYF,TGTGCCAGCAGCTCGAGCGGGGGGGCGGTTGATACGCAGTATTTT
.,TRBV9,.,TRBJ2-5,CASSVAAGSFGTQYF,TGTGCCAGCAGCGTAGCCGCAGGGTCTTTTGGGACCCAGTACTTC
.,TRBV4-1,TRBD1,TRBJ2-5,CASSGTGGKETQYF,TGCGCCAGCAGCGGTACAGGGGGGAAAGAGACCCAGTACTTC
few,TRBV2,TRBD1,TRBJ1-2,CASSLTGVDGYTF,TGTGCCAGCAGTCTGACAGGGGTGGATGGCTACACCTTC
.,TRBV5-1,.,TRBJ1-1,CASSLFVGENTEAFF,TGCGCCAGCAGCTTATTCGTCGGGGAGAACACTGAAGCTTTCTTT
.,TRBV18,.,TRBJ1-5,CASSPVYSNQPQHF,TGTGCCAGCTCACCAGTTTATAGCAATCAGCCCCAGCATTTT
.,TRBV18,.,TRBJ1-2,CASSLTEYYGYTF,TGTGCCAGCTCTCTGACAGAATACTATGGCTACACCTTC
.,TRBV19,.,TRBJ2-1,CASNRGSYNEQFF,TGTGCCAGTAATCGGGGCTCCTACAATGAGCAGTTCTTC
.,TRBV7-3,TRBD1,TRBJ1-1,CASSLRIGDRSEGEAFF,TGTGCCAGCAGCTTACGCATAGGGGACAGGTCCGAAGGGGAAGCTTTCTTT